These T cell receptor beta chains were read from a single sample in a study of cytomegalovirus exposure and HLA in healthy donors. The protocol was immunoSEQ multiplex PCR, while the TCRdb copy is restricted to in-frame clones and leaves out a portion. Among over 150,000 clones listed, around 84% were seen once. The specimen was PBMCs. These receptors came from a boy aged 2 to 10 in good health and CMV-seronegative. Both conserved end residues are part of each CDR3. The D gene is left open where the match is weak. Where a row states a size, it is once, few, many or the class of an expanded clone; other rows omit it.

V gene: TRBV5-4; D gene: .; J gene: TRBJ1-1; clone size: .; CDR3 protein: CASSRGPVDEAFF; CDR3 DNA: TGTGCCAGCAGCCGCGGCCCAGTAGATGAAGCTTTCTTT
V gene: TRBV5-4; D gene: .; J gene: TRBJ1-1; clone size: .; CDR3 protein: CASAPGKLNTEAFF; CDR3 DNA: TGTGCCAGCGCTCCGGGGAAGTTGAACACTGAAGCTTTCTTT
V gene: TRBV5-1; D gene: TRBD1; J gene: TRBJ1-1; clone size: .; CDR3 protein: CASSLDPRQGLNTEAFF; CDR3 DNA: TGCGCCAGCAGCTTGGATCCACGACAGGGACTTAACACTGAAGCTTTCTTT
V gene: TRBV2; D gene: TRBD2; J gene: TRBJ2-3; clone size: .; CDR3 protein: CASSRGLAGGDTQYF; CDR3 DNA: TGTGCCAGCAGTCGCGGGCTAGCGGGAGGAGATACGCAGTATTTT
V gene: TRBV2; D gene: .; J gene: TRBJ1-1; clone size: .; CDR3 protein: CASSDWNTEAFF; CDR3 DNA: TGTGCCAGCAGTGACTGGAACACTGAAGCTTTCTTT
V gene: TRBV30; D gene: .; J gene: TRBJ1-1; clone size: .; CDR3 protein: CACQPGHSNTEAFF; CDR3 DNA: TGTGCCTGTCAACCGGGACATTCGAACACTGAAGCTTTCTTT
V gene: TRBV5-6; D gene: TRBD2; J gene: TRBJ2-7; clone size: once; CDR3 protein: CASSLGPRRGVGHEQYF; CDR3 DNA: TGTGCCAGCAGCTTGGGACCACGACGGGGGGTGGGTCACGAGCAGTACTTC
V gene: TRBV29-1; D gene: .; J gene: TRBJ1-2; clone size: .; CDR3 protein: CSVVRGSSNYGYTF; CDR3 DNA: TGCAGCGTTGTGAGAGGCAGCTCTAACTATGGCTACACCTTC
V gene: TRBV5-8; D gene: TRBD2; J gene: TRBJ2-7; clone size: .; CDR3 protein: CASSPRSGQDTSGGAQYF; CDR3 DNA: TGTGCCAGCAGCCCCCGTTCCGGGCAGGACACCTCCGGGGGGGCGCAGTACTTC
V gene: TRBV7-3; D gene: TRBD2; J gene: TRBJ2-2; clone size: once; CDR3 protein: CASSLIAGGTGELFF; CDR3 DNA: TGTGCCAGCAGCTTAATAGCGGGTGGTACCGGGGAGCTGTTTTTT
V gene: TRBV6-6; D gene: TRBD1; J gene: TRBJ1-6; clone size: .; CDR3 protein: CASSSDRAPNHSPLHF; CDR3 DNA: TGTGCCAGCAGTTCCGACAGGGCCCCCAACCATTCACCCCTCCACTTT
V gene: TRBV19; D gene: TRBD1; J gene: TRBJ1-2; clone size: .; CDR3 protein: CASAGDRGSGYTF; CDR3 DNA: TGTGCCAGTGCCGGGGACAGGGGGTCTGGCTACACCTTC
V gene: TRBV5-1; D gene: .; J gene: TRBJ1-1; clone size: once; CDR3 protein: CASSGDGLTEAFF; CDR3 DNA: TGCGCCAGCAGCGGTGACGGGTTAACTGAAGCTTTCTTT
V gene: TRBV5-4; D gene: TRBD2; J gene: TRBJ2-7; clone size: few; CDR3 protein: CASSLGSGAYEQYF; CDR3 DNA: TGTGCCAGCAGCTTGGGTAGCGGGGCCTACGAGCAGTACTTC
V gene: TRBV6-4; D gene: TRBD2; J gene: TRBJ2-3; clone size: few; CDR3 protein: CASSELAGGQDTQYF; CDR3 DNA: TGTGCCAGCAGTGAACTAGCGGGAGGGCAAGATACGCAGTATTTT
V gene: TRBV10-2; D gene: .; J gene: TRBJ1-5; clone size: .; CDR3 protein: CASSEIQGNQPQHF; CDR3 DNA: TGCGCCAGCAGTGAGATCCAGGGCAATCAGCCCCAGCATTTT
V gene: TRBV7-8; D gene: TRBD2; J gene: TRBJ2-7; clone size: .; CDR3 protein: CASSLEAIVLAGGNEQYF; CDR3 DNA: TGTGCCAGCAGCTTAGAGGCGATTGTACTAGCGGGAGGGAACGAGCAGTACTTC
V gene: TRBV5-6; D gene: .; J gene: TRBJ2-2; clone size: few; CDR3 protein: CASSPYSNTGELFF; CDR3 DNA: TGTGCCAGCAGCCCTTACTCGAACACCGGGGAGCTGTTTTTT
V gene: TRBV29-1; D gene: .; J gene: TRBJ2-7; clone size: once; CDR3 protein: CSVVGRFSYEQYF; CDR3 DNA: TGCAGCGTTGTGGGCAGATTCTCCTACGAGCAGTACTTC
V gene: TRBV7-9; D gene: .; J gene: TRBJ1-2; clone size: .; CDR3 protein: CASSLRESGNYGYTF; CDR3 DNA: TGTGCCAGCAGCTTAAGGGAGTCAGGAAACTATGGCTACACCTTC
V gene: TRBV11-2; D gene: TRBD2; J gene: TRBJ2-5; clone size: .; CDR3 protein: CASSFRGLAGEVETQYF; CDR3 DNA: TGTGCCAGCAGCTTTCGGGGGCTAGCGGGAGAAGTAGAGACCCAGTACTTC
V gene: TRBV7-8; D gene: TRBD2; J gene: TRBJ2-3; clone size: .; CDR3 protein: CASSLELAGTDTQYF; CDR3 DNA: TGTGCCAGCAGCTTAGAGCTAGCGGGGACTGATACGCAGTATTTT
V gene: TRBV6-1; D gene: .; J gene: TRBJ2-2; clone size: .; CDR3 protein: CASRSSGPNTGELFF; CDR3 DNA: TGTGCCAGCAGAAGCTCCGGTCCGAACACCGGGGAGCTGTTTTTT
V gene: TRBV9; D gene: TRBD1; J gene: TRBJ1-5; clone size: .; CDR3 protein: CASSEGQGGQPQHF; CDR3 DNA: TGTGCCAGCAGCGAGGGACAGGGGGGTCAGCCCCAGCATTTT
V gene: TRBV28; D gene: TRBD1; J gene: TRBJ1-2; clone size: .; CDR3 protein: CASSDQDRGTFYGYTF; CDR3 DNA: TGTGCCAGCAGCGACCAGGACAGGGGAACTTTTTATGGCTACACCTTC
V gene: TRBV28; D gene: .; J gene: TRBJ1-2; clone size: .; CDR3 protein: CASSPRQSFYGYTF; CDR3 DNA: TGTGCCAGCAGCCCCAGACAGAGCTTCTATGGCTACACCTTC
V gene: TRBV30; D gene: TRBD2; J gene: TRBJ2-7; clone size: .; CDR3 protein: CAWSVFGTTNYEQYF; CDR3 DNA: TGTGCCTGGAGTGTATTTGGGACTACCAACTACGAGCAGTACTTC
V gene: TRBV9; D gene: TRBD2; J gene: TRBJ2-2; clone size: .; CDR3 protein: CASSERDFNTGELFF; CDR3 DNA: TGTGCCAGCAGCGAGCGGGACTTTAACACCGGGGAGCTGTTTTTT
V gene: TRBV4-1; D gene: TRBD2; J gene: TRBJ2-7; clone size: .; CDR3 protein: CASSQVGLAGSSYEQYF; CDR3 DNA: TGCGCCAGCAGCCAAGTTGGACTAGCGGGAAGCTCCTACGAGCAGTACTTC
V gene: TRBV30; D gene: TRBD2; J gene: TRBJ2-4; clone size: once; CDR3 protein: CAWSPLLPGLAGGPQNIQYF; CDR3 DNA: TGTGCCTGGAGTCCTCTGCTTCCGGGACTAGCGGGGGGGCCCCAAAACATTCAGTACTTC
V gene: TRBV6-6; D gene: TRBD1; J gene: TRBJ1-5; clone size: .; CDR3 protein: CASRKQGVFNQPQHF; CDR3 DNA: TGTGCCAGCAGAAAACAGGGGGTCTTCAATCAGCCCCAGCATTTT
V gene: TRBV28; D gene: .; J gene: TRBJ2-1; clone size: .; CDR3 protein: CASSPVARGNNEQFF; CDR3 DNA: TGTGCCAGCAGCCCAGTTGCGCGAGGCAACAATGAGCAGTTCTTC
V gene: TRBV19; D gene: TRBD2; J gene: TRBJ2-7; clone size: .; CDR3 protein: CASSPRLAGASYEQYF; CDR3 DNA: TGTGCCAGTAGTCCGAGACTAGCGGGAGCTTCCTACGAGCAGTACTTC
V gene: TRBV28; D gene: TRBD1; J gene: TRBJ1-1; clone size: .; CDR3 protein: CASSYRTGSMNTEAFF; CDR3 DNA: TGTGCCAGCAGTTACAGGACAGGCTCAATGAACACTGAAGCTTTCTTT
V gene: TRBV6-6; D gene: TRBD2; J gene: TRBJ2-2; clone size: few; CDR3 protein: CASSVEVAGHTGELFF; CDR3 DNA: TGTGCCAGCAGCGTTGAGGTAGCGGGACACACCGGGGAGCTGTTTTTT
V gene: TRBV11-2; D gene: TRBD1; J gene: TRBJ2-1; clone size: .; CDR3 protein: CASSRGQGVFNEQFF; CDR3 DNA: TGTGCCAGCTCAAGAGGACAGGGAGTTTTCAATGAGCAGTTCTTC
V gene: TRBV7-2; D gene: TRBD2; J gene: TRBJ2-7; clone size: .; CDR3 protein: CASSLDRGSGRYEQYF; CDR3 DNA: TGTGCCAGCAGCTTAGATCGGGGTAGCGGGAGGTACGAGCAGTACTTC
V gene: TRBV21-1; D gene: .; J gene: TRBJ2-7; clone size: .; CDR3 protein: CASSLRVGTRSSYEQYF; CDR3 DNA: TGTGCCAGCAGCCTCCGAGTCGGGACTAGGAGCTCCTACGAGCAGTACTTC
V gene: TRBV7-2; D gene: .; J gene: TRBJ1-6; clone size: .; CDR3 protein: CASSFQRLNSPLHF; CDR3 DNA: TGTGCCAGCAGCTTCCAGAGACTAAATTCACCCCTCCACTTT
V gene: TRBV19; D gene: .; J gene: TRBJ1-5; clone size: .; CDR3 protein: CASSWSSPQPQHF; CDR3 DNA: TGTGCCAGCAGTTGGAGCTCCCCTCAGCCCCAGCATTTT
V gene: TRBV4-1; D gene: .; J gene: TRBJ2-1; clone size: .; CDR3 protein: CASSQEEGGIGGDEQFF; CDR3 DNA: TGCGCCAGCAGCCAAGAGGAAGGCGGGATAGGGGGGGATGAGCAGTTCTTC
V gene: TRBV28; D gene: TRBD2; J gene: TRBJ2-1; clone size: few; CDR3 protein: CASSPPLAGAKNEQFF; CDR3 DNA: TGTGCCAGCAGCCCCCCTCTAGCGGGAGCAAAAAATGAGCAGTTCTTC
V gene: TRBV19; D gene: .; J gene: TRBJ2-2; clone size: .; CDR3 protein: CAPQGPRGGELFF; CDR3 DNA: TGTGCCCCTCAGGGGCCTCGGGGCGGGGAGCTGTTTTTT
V gene: TRBV6-1; D gene: TRBD1; J gene: TRBJ1-2; clone size: .; CDR3 protein: CASSELWRQGFYTF; CDR3 DNA: TGTGCCAGCAGTGAATTATGGAGACAGGGATTCTACACCTTC
V gene: TRBV29-1; D gene: .; J gene: TRBJ2-1; clone size: .; CDR3 protein: CSTLEGNEQFF; CDR3 DNA: TGCAGCACTCTGGAGGGGAATGAGCAGTTCTTC
V gene: TRBV30; D gene: .; J gene: TRBJ1-1; clone size: .; CDR3 protein: CAWSSLPTRAFF; CDR3 DNA: TGTGCCTGGAGTTCTTTACCCACCCGGGCTTTCTTT
V gene: TRBV7-2; D gene: .; J gene: TRBJ1-2; clone size: once; CDR3 protein: CASSSQGYGYTF; CDR3 DNA: TGTGCCAGCAGCTCCCAGGGCTATGGCTACACCTTC
V gene: TRBV19; D gene: TRBD2; J gene: TRBJ2-2; clone size: .; CDR3 protein: CASGVGLAANTGELFF; CDR3 DNA: TGTGCCAGTGGGGTAGGGCTAGCGGCAAACACCGGGGAGCTGTTTTTT
V gene: TRBV28; D gene: TRBD2; J gene: TRBJ2-6; clone size: .; CDR3 protein: CASSLSGGNVLTF; CDR3 DNA: TGTGCCAGCAGTTTAAGCGGGGGTAACGTCCTGACTTTC
V gene: TRBV28; D gene: .; J gene: TRBJ1-5; clone size: .; CDR3 protein: CASTGANSNQPQHF; CDR3 DNA: TGTGCCAGCACGGGAGCAAACTCGAATCAGCCCCAGCATTTT
V gene: TRBV6-5; D gene: .; J gene: TRBJ1-5; clone size: .; CDR3 protein: CASSPGQSNQPQHF; CDR3 DNA: TGTGCCAGCAGCCCAGGACAGAGCAATCAGCCCCAGCATTTT
V gene: TRBV18; D gene: TRBD1; J gene: TRBJ1-5; clone size: .; CDR3 protein: CASSPLGTGEQPQHF; CDR3 DNA: TGTGCCAGCTCACCGCTCGGGACAGGAGAACAGCCCCAGCATTTT
V gene: TRBV4-1; D gene: .; J gene: TRBJ1-1; clone size: once; CDR3 protein: CASSHRALVNTEAFF; CDR3 DNA: TGCGCCAGCAGCCACAGGGCCTTAGTCAACACTGAAGCTTTCTTT
V gene: TRBV5-1; D gene: .; J gene: TRBJ1-1; clone size: .; CDR3 protein: CASSLDGGAEGFGTEAFF; CDR3 DNA: TGCGCCAGCAGCTTGGACGGAGGGGCTGAGGGTTTTGGCACTGAAGCTTTCTTT
V gene: TRBV2; D gene: .; J gene: TRBJ1-3; clone size: .; CDR3 protein: CASAYGGEGNTIYF; CDR3 DNA: TGTGCCAGCGCCTACGGGGGGGAGGGAAACACCATATATTTT